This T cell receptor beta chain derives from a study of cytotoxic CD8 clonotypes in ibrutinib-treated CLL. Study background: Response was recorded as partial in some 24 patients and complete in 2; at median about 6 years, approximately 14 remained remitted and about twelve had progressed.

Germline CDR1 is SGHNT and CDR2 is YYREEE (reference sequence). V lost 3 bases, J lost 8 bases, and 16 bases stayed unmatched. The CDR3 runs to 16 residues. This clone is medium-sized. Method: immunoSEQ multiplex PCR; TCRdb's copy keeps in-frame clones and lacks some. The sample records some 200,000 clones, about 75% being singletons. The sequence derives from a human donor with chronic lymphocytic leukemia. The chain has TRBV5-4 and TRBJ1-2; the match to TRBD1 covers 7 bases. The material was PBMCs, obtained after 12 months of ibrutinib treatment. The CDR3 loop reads CASSSGTANKIMGYTF. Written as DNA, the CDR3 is TGTGCCAGCAGCTCCGGGACAGCAAATAAGATAATGGGCTACACCTTC.